This T cell receptor (beta chain) was recorded in a study of cytomegalovirus exposure and HLA in healthy donors. Primers: 60 Vbeta forward and 13 Jbeta reverse. The data were produced by immunoSEQ multiplex PCR, yet TCRdb's version contains in-frame clones alone and is incomplete. The sample has hundreds of thousands of clones; roughly four fifths are singletons. CDR3 length equals 14 residues. Germline assignment: CDR1 KGHSH and CDR2 LQKENI. The ends were cut back, 6 bases at V and 8 bases at J, with 14 bases in the middle. The sample comprised PBMCs. This TCR was sampled from a woman aged 40 to 50 in good health and CMV-seronegative. The rearrangement joins TRBV18 to TRBJ1-6; the D is unclear. The CDR3 loop is CASSLSTTDSPLHF. Here the CDR3 DNA reads TGTGCCAGCTCCCTTTCTACCACGGATTCACCCCTCCACTTT. The variable domain in full, completed from reference TRBV18 and TRBJ1-6, reads NAGVMQNPRHLVRRRGQEARLRCSPMKGHSHVYWYRQLPEEGLKFMVYLQKENIIDESGMPKERFSAEFPKEGPSILRIQQVVRGDSAAYFCASSLSTTDSPLHFGNGTRLTVT.